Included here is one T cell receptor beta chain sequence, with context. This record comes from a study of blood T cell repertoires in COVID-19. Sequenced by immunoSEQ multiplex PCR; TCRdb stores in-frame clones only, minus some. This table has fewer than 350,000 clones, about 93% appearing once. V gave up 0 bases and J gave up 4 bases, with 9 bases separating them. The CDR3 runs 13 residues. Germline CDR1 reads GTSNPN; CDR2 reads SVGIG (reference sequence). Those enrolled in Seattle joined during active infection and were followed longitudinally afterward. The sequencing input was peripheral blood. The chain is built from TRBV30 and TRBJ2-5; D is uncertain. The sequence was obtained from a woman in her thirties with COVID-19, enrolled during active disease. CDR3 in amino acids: CAWSVRLGETQYF. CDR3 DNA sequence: TGTGCCTGGAGTGTGCGACTGGGAGAGACCCAGTACTTC.